A single sample gave rise to the 28 T cell receptor beta chains below, sequenced in a study of T cell responses to AZD1222 COVID-19 vaccine. Here immunoSEQ multiplex PCR was the method, and the copy in TCRdb shows in-frame clones only, minus some. This sample yields 120,000 to 150,000 clones, of which around 89% are seen a single time; 2.5% to 3% belongs to the top ten. Source: peripheral blood, taken on day 0 of AZD1222 vaccination. All receptors derive from an adult in good health.

CDR3 in DNA: TGTGCCAGCTCACCACCGGGACTAGCGGGAGGTCTAGAGACCCAGTACTTC. Translated, it gives CASSPPGLAGGLETQYF. V is TRBV18 and J is TRBJ2-5; 15 bases align to TRBD2. After removal of 0 bases from V and 4 bases from J, the junction contained 3 bases not matched to a gene. The germline V gene encodes CDR1 KGHSH and CDR2 LQKENI. The CDR3 is 17 residues long.

The chain has TRBV19 and TRBJ1-5, with 11 nucleotides matching TRBD1. This CDR3 has 16 amino acids. V lost 2 bases and J lost 7; bases outside the gene matches: 7. Germline loops: CDR1 LNHDA, CDR2 SQIVND (reference sequence). CDR3 protein: CASSILGTGGGQPQHF. The CDR3 nucleotides read TGTGCCAGTAGTATATTAGGGACAGGGGGAGGCCAGCCCCAGCATTTT.

The rearrangement joins TRBV7-9 to TRBJ2-7; possibly TRBD2 for D (7 bases). The CDR3 is 13 amino acids. The germline V and J ends were trimmed by 6 bases and 2 bases, with 11 bases remaining between them. Germline CDR1 and CDR2: SEHNR and FQNEAQ (reference sequence). CDR3 sequence: CASRRGPTYEQYF. DNA of the CDR3: TGTGCCAGCAGGCGGGGGCCCACCTACGAGCAGTACTTC. Supplemented by reference TRBV7-9 and TRBJ2-7, the full variable domain reads DTGVSQNPRHKITKRGQNVTFRCDPISEHNRLYWYRQTLGQGPEFLTYFQNEAQLEKSRLLSDRFSAERPKGSFSTLEIQRTEQGDSAMYLCASRRGPTYEQYFGPGTRLTVT.

V usage is TRBV19 and J usage is TRBJ2-7, with a weak D call TRBD1 (6 bases). The CDR3 is 15 residues long. Per germline, CDR1 LNHDA and CDR2 SQIVND (reference sequence). V dropped 7 bases and J dropped 3 bases, with 19 bases sitting between them. The CDR3 sequence is CASTPNLGQFYEQYF. CDR3 coding DNA: TGTGCCAGTACCCCTAATTTAGGACAGTTCTACGAGCAGTACTTC.

The chain recombines TRBV21-1 with TRBJ1-5. TRBV21-1 is designated a pseudogene. This CDR3 has 22 amino acids. This chain's CDR3 is CASSNPGRELFGRLALNQPQHF. CDR3 bases: TGTGCCAGCAGCAACCCCGGAAGGGAATTGTTTGGAAGGTTGGCTCTTAATCAGCCCCAGCATTTT.

J is TRBJ2-7 and V is TRBV5-4; possibly TRBD2 for D (6 bases). CDR1 is SGHNT, CDR2 YYREEE, per germline (reference sequence). V lost 1 base and J lost 5, with 13 bases in between. The CDR3 sequence is 14 residues long. CDR3: CASSLRGSGDEQYF. The CDR3 region has the DNA TGTGCCAGCAGCTTGCGAGGGTCGGGAGACGAGCAGTACTTC.

The V and J genes are TRBV6-5 and TRBJ2-1, with 14 bases matching TRBD2. Unmatched junction bases numbered 2, after V lost 5 bases and J lost 8 bases. CDR3 length: 14 residues. Germline lookup yields CDR1 MNHEY and CDR2 SVGAGI. CDR3 in amino acids: CASSRGLAGDEQFF. The CDR3 coding sequence is TGTGCCAGCAGTAGGGGACTAGCGGGAGATGAGCAGTTCTTC.

J is TRBJ1-2 and V is TRBV11-2; D perhaps matches TRBD1 (5 bases). Per the germline V gene, CDR1 is SGHAT and CDR2 is FQNNGV. The V end was cut by 4 bases, the J end by 5 bases, with 20 bases between. The length of the CDR3 is 16 residues. CDR3 sequence reads: CASSSNHGTLRYGYTF. The DNA of the CDR3 is TGTGCCAGCAGCTCCAACCATGGGACCCTTCGGTATGGCTACACCTTC.

The chain couples TRBV7-2 to TRBJ2-1, with a tentative D call TRBD2 (5 bases). Looked up from germline, CDR1 is SGHTA and CDR2 is FQGNSA. There are 13 residues in the CDR3. V was cut by 1 base and J by 8 bases, with 9 bases left in between. CDR3 nucleotides: TGTGCCAGCAGCTTAGATCGGGGAGATGAGCAGTTCTTC. This sequence encodes CASSLDRGDEQFF.

The rearrangement links TRBV7-2 to TRBJ1-6; 10 nucleotides agree with TRBD1. The CDR3 loop spans 15 amino acids. V lost 7 bases and J lost 5; bases outside the gene matches: 5. CDR1 and CDR2 (germline): SGHTA, FQGNSA. This chain's CDR3 is CASNGGTGDNSPLHF. DNA for the CDR3: TGTGCCAGCAACGGCGGGACAGGGGATAATTCACCCCTCCACTTT.

The rearrangement joins TRBV7-9 to TRBJ1-2; D may be TRBD1 (6 bases). V lost 5 bases to trimming and J lost 3 bases, with 16 bases between them. This CDR3 spans 15 amino acids. CDR1 SEHNR and CDR2 FQNEAQ come from the germline V gene (reference sequence). The CDR3 reads CASSAVGGRDYGYTF. DNA for the CDR3: TGTGCCAGCAGCGCTGTAGGGGGGCGCGACTATGGCTACACCTTC.

The chain joins TRBV12-3 or TRBV12-4 to TRBJ2-3; unclear D gene. Trimming cost V 6 bases and J 6 bases, with 10 bases left between them. CDR3 length: 12 amino acids. This chain's CDR3 is CASSFRIDTQYF. The CDR3 DNA is TGTGCCAGCAGCTTTCGTATTGATACGCAGTATTTT.

CDR3 protein: CASRPYFRDRDEQYF. The CDR3 DNA follows: TGTGCCAGCAGGCCTTATTTCCGGGACAGGGACGAGCAGTACTTC. The V and J genes are TRBV6-1 and TRBJ2-7; 9 bases map to TRBD1. CDR1 is MNHNS, CDR2 SASEGT, per germline. With V trimmed by 6 bases and J by 5 bases, 11 bases remained unmatched. The CDR3 consists of 15 residues.

J is TRBJ1-4 and V is TRBV28; no definite D call. Germline loops: CDR1 MDHEN, CDR2 SYDVKM. Trimming took 0 bases from V and 7 from J, leaving 9 bases between them. The CDR3 spans 14 residues. As DNA, the CDR3 is TGTGCCAGCAGTTTATGGAAACAAAGTGAAAAACTGTTTTTT. Translation gives CASSLWKQSEKLFF.

In its sample, this clone was seen once. This chain connects TRBV28 to TRBJ2-7, with D perhaps given as TRBD1 or TRBD2 (7 bases each). The germline CDR1 and CDR2 sequences are MDHEN and SYDVKM. V was pared by 6 bases and J by 1 base, with 16 bases between. The CDR3 length is 15 residues. The CDR3 DNA follows: TGTGCCAGCAGACAGGACAGGACTAGGTCCTACGAGCAGTACTTC. Protein product: CASRQDRTRSYEQYF.

This clone has a single count. This sequence joins TRBV12-3 or TRBV12-4 and TRBJ1-1; D not certain. The V end was cut by 9 bases, the J end by 4 bases, with 12 bases between. The length of the CDR3 is 12 residues. The CDR3 protein is CASLYGGTEAFF. As DNA, the CDR3 is TGTGCCAGTCTATACGGCGGCACTGAAGCTTTCTTT.

The chain has TRBV9 and TRBJ1-1; D remains unclear. Germline-derived CDR1 and CDR2 are SGDLS and YYNGEE. V shed 2 bases and J shed 1 base, with 6 bases lying between them. CDR3 size: 13 residues. CDR3 protein: CASSVRWNTEAFF. The CDR3 nucleotides read TGTGCCAGCAGCGTGCGGTGGAACACTGAAGCTTTCTTT.

The V call is TRBV3-1 (or the pseudogene TRBV3-2), the J call TRBJ2-7; TRBD2 aligns across 12 bases. The CDR3 spans 18 residues. CDR1 is LGHDT and CDR2 is YNNKEL in the germline V gene (reference sequence). V lost 1 base to trimming and J lost 0 bases; unmatched junction nucleotides: 7. CDR3 nucleotide sequence: TGTGCCAGCAGCCAAGCCCCTAGCGGGGGGGAGAGCTCCTACGAGCAGTACTTC. This encodes CASSQAPSGGESSYEQYF.

The rearrangement links TRBV3-1 (or the pseudogene TRBV3-2) to TRBJ2-7; weak D call: TRBD2 (6 bases). Germline values: CDR1 LGHDT, CDR2 YNNKEL (reference sequence). V lost 3 bases and J 0 bases, leaving 15 bases between the germline ends. The CDR3 length is 16 residues. CDR3 in DNA: TGTGCCAGCAGCCAGGGCTGGGGACTCTACTCCTACGAGCAGTACTTC. This sequence encodes CASSQGWGLYSYEQYF.

The V gene is TRBV30, the J gene TRBJ1-1, with D perhaps matching TRBD1 (5 bases). CDR3 length: 13 residues. Germline V lookup: CDR1 GTSNPN, CDR2 SVGIG (reference sequence). V was clipped by 2 bases and J by 4 bases, with 11 bases between them. The CDR3 DNA is TGTGCCTGGAGTACGGGACGGATCACTGAAGCTTTCTTT. Translated, it gives CAWSTGRITEAFF.

The chain combines TRBV24-1 with TRBJ2-2; unclear D gene. Germline assignment: CDR1 KGHDR and CDR2 SFDVKD. V was cut by 1 base and J by 7 bases, with 6 bases left in between. The CDR3 has 13 residues. The CDR3 bases are TGTGCCACCAGTGATTTAAACGGCGGGGAGCTGTTTTTT. Translation: CATSDLNGGELFF.

This rearrangement joins TRBV6-2 or TRBV6-3 to TRBJ1-2; D gene unclear. Germline-derived CDR1 and CDR2 are MNHEY and SVGEGT. V gave up 6 bases and J gave up 7 bases, with 15 bases separating them. The CDR3 totals 13 residues. The CDR3: CASSLNSLPGYTF. The CDR3, as DNA: TGTGCCAGCAGCCTCAACTCACTGCCTGGCTACACCTTC.

The gene calls are TRBV18 and TRBJ2-1, with unresolved D. The germline CDR1 and CDR2 sequences are KGHSH and LQKENI. The CDR3 is 14 amino acids. Trimming stripped 3 bases from V and 5 bases from J, with 11 bases between. The CDR3 sequence is CASSPWEQHNEQFF. As DNA, the CDR3 is TGTGCCAGCTCACCCTGGGAACAGCACAATGAGCAGTTCTTC.

The chain recombines TRBV10-3 with TRBJ2-1; D gene ambiguous. V was clipped by 0 bases and J by 5 bases, with 17 bases between them. The CDR3 extends over 17 amino acids. The germline V gene encodes CDR1 ENHRY and CDR2 SYGVKD. CDR3 residues: CAISESMLRTQNNEQFF. CDR3 sequence (DNA): TGTGCCATCAGTGAGTCAATGCTTAGGACCCAAAACAATGAGCAGTTCTTC.

V and J are TRBV10-3 and TRBJ1-2; no definite D call. Trimming took 0 bases from V and 8 from J, leaving 19 bases between them. This CDR3 comprises 16 residues. Germline V gives CDR1 ENHRY, CDR2 SYGVKD. CDR3 DNA: TGTGCCATCAGTGAGTCAGTGGGCAGCTACTATAGGGGCTACACCTTC. This encodes CAISESVGSYYRGYTF.

The chain carries TRBV4-3 and TRBJ1-4; 9 bases match TRBD1. The CDR3 totals 15 residues. From germline, CDR1 is LGHNA and CDR2 YSLEER. The V and J ends lost 4 bases and 7 bases, in that order; junction bases with no gene match: 7. CDR3 coding DNA: TGCGCCAGCAGCCGAACCGGGACAGGGAGTGAAAAACTGTTTTTT. Translation: CASSRTGTGSEKLFF.

This sequence joins TRBV4-2 and TRBJ1-2; D gene ambiguous. The CDR3 runs to 15 residues. Germline CDR1 is LGHNA and CDR2 is YNFKEQ. V shed 4 bases and J shed 0 bases, with 12 bases lying between them. The CDR3 sequence: CASSLSNSPNYGYTF. CDR3 coding DNA: TGTGCCAGCAGCCTCTCCAATAGCCCTAACTATGGCTACACCTTC.

The J gene is TRBJ1-2, the V gene TRBV20-1; D perhaps matches TRBD1 (6 bases). The V end lost 6 bases, the J end lost 6 bases, and 23 bases lay between the germline ends. Germline CDR1 and CDR2: DFQATT and SNEGSKA (reference sequence). The CDR3 extends over 15 amino acids. The CDR3 DNA reads as TGCAGTGCCAGTAGGACGGGCAGGGGCTTTGATGGCTACACCTTC. It codes for CSASRTGRGFDGYTF.